The rows below give T cell receptor beta chains drawn from one sample of a study of T-cell reconstitution after alpha-beta-depleted transplantation in children. TCRdb passed the PCR reads through MiXCR, listing each CDR3 protein once. The table shows some 550,000 distinct CDR3 sequences, with 18% occurring only once. The specimen was PBMCs from the stem cell graft donor, collected from the stem cell graft. These receptors originate from a human donor who donated a stem cell graft to a child with acute lymphoblastic leukemia. The CDR3 runs from the conserved cysteine through the conserved F or W. The order of the fields is clone size, D gene, J gene, V gene, CDR3 protein, CDR3 DNA. The D gene is left open where the match is weak. The listing skips clone size in some rows; elsewhere it reads once, few, many or a size class.

abundance: many; d_gene: TRBD1; j_gene: TRBJ2-7; v_gene: TRBV12-5; CDR3aa: CASGFGTGGYEQYF; CDR3nt: TGTGCTAGTGGTTTTGGGACAGGGGGCTACGAGCAGTACTTC
abundance: -; d_gene: TRBD1; j_gene: TRBJ2-3; v_gene: TRBV29-1; CDR3aa: CSEGSGQGSDTQYF; CDR3nt: TGCAGCGAGGGGTCGGGACAGGGCTCAGATACGCAGTATTTT
abundance: -; d_gene: -; j_gene: TRBJ2-1; v_gene: TRBV21-1; CDR3aa: CASRKEAGGRNEQFF; CDR3nt: TGTGCCAGCAGGAAGGAAGCGGGAGGGAGGAATGAGCAGTTCTTC
abundance: few; d_gene: -; j_gene: TRBJ2-1; v_gene: TRBV7-9; CDR3aa: CASSWPPTYNEQFF; CDR3nt: TGTGCCAGCAGCTGGCCCCCCACGTACAATGAGCAGTTCTTC
abundance: -; d_gene: TRBD1; j_gene: TRBJ2-3; v_gene: TRBV5-1; CDR3aa: CASSLSYTGTVGDTQYF; CDR3nt: TGCGCCAGCAGCTTAAGTTACACCGGGACAGTTGGAGATACGCAGTATTTT
abundance: -; d_gene: -; j_gene: TRBJ2-3; v_gene: TRBV12-3/TRBV12-4; CDR3aa: CASSLGRGSTQYF; CDR3nt: TGTGCCAGCAGTTTAGGGCGGGGCTCTACGCAGTATTTT
abundance: few; d_gene: -; j_gene: TRBJ2-7; v_gene: TRBV29-1; CDR3aa: CSVGAAISYEQYF; CDR3nt: TGCAGCGTTGGGGCAGCGATCTCCTACGAGCAGTACTTC
abundance: -; d_gene: TRBD1; j_gene: TRBJ1-5; v_gene: TRBV19; CDR3aa: CASSQGGYQPQHF; CDR3nt: TGTGCCAGCAGCCAGGGGGGGTATCAGCCCCAGCATTTT
abundance: -; d_gene: TRBD2; j_gene: TRBJ2-3; v_gene: TRBV7-6; CDR3aa: CASSLMRERVDTQYF; CDR3nt: TGTGCCAGCAGCTTAATGCGGGAGCGGGTTGATACGCAGTATTTT
abundance: -; d_gene: -; j_gene: TRBJ2-1; v_gene: TRBV20-1; CDR3aa: CSARQRSSYNEQFF; CDR3nt: TGCAGTGCAAGACAGCGGAGCTCCTACAATGAGCAGTTCTTC
abundance: few; d_gene: -; j_gene: TRBJ2-7; v_gene: TRBV15; CDR3aa: CATSSFKAVDSYEQYF; CDR3nt: TGTGCCACCAGCAGTTTCAAAGCTGTTGACTCCTACGAGCAGTACTTC
abundance: -; d_gene: -; j_gene: TRBJ2-1; v_gene: TRBV11-2; CDR3aa: CASSSRLDSYNEQFF; CDR3nt: TGTGCCAGCAGCTCTCGACTAGACTCCTACAATGAGCAGTTCTTC
abundance: -; d_gene: TRBD2; j_gene: TRBJ2-7; v_gene: TRBV2; CDR3aa: CASSEAVGLAGFEYF; CDR3nt: TGTGCCAGCAGTGAAGCGGTGGGACTAGCGGGATTTGAGTACTTC
abundance: -; d_gene: -; j_gene: TRBJ2-2; v_gene: TRBV7-3; CDR3aa: CASRREAGELFF; CDR3nt: TGTGCCAGCAGGAGGGAGGCCGGGGAGCTGTTTTTT
abundance: many; d_gene: -; j_gene: TRBJ2-5; v_gene: TRBV10-3; CDR3aa: CAIARQGKQYF; CDR3nt: TGTGCCATCGCAAGGCAGGGAAAGCAGTACTTC
abundance: -; d_gene: -; j_gene: TRBJ2-7; v_gene: TRBV7-9; CDR3aa: CASSDVLASPYEQYF; CDR3nt: TGTGCCAGCAGCGATGTTCTAGCGAGCCCCTACGAGCAGTACTTC
abundance: -; d_gene: -; j_gene: TRBJ2-5; v_gene: TRBV10-3; CDR3aa: CAITPGPSGGETQYF; CDR3nt: TGTGCCATCACACCGGGGCCTAGTGGCGGGGAGACCCAGTACTTC
abundance: -; d_gene: TRBD2; j_gene: TRBJ2-7; v_gene: TRBV6-1; CDR3aa: CASSTPGLAGYEQYF; CDR3nt: TGTGCCAGCAGCACCCCGGGACTAGCGGGATACGAGCAGTACTTC
abundance: -; d_gene: -; j_gene: TRBJ1-1; v_gene: TRBV21-1; CDR3aa: CASSKSILEGRTEAFF; CDR3nt: TGTGCCAGCAGCAAGAGTATTCTGGAAGGAAGGACTGAAGCTTTCTTT